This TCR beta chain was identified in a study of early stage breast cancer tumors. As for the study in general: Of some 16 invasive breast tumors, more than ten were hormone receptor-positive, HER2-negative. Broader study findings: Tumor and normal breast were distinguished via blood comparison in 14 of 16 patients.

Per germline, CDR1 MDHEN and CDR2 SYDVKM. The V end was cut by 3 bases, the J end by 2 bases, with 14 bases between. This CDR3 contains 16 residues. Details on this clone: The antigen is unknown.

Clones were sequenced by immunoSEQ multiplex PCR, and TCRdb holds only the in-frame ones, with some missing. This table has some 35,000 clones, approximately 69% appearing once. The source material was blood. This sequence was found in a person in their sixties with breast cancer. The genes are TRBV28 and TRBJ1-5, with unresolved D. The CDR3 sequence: CASSLVETGGNQPQHF. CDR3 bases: TGTGCCAGCAGTTTGGTCGAGACGGGTGGCAATCAGCCCCAGCATTTT.